This entry concerns a single T cell receptor beta chain. Its target is unknown. The sample comes from a study of post-analysis software for immune sequencing data. Study findings and constraints: The study found TRBV5-6, TRBV5-1 and TRBV20-1 among five or six TRBV segments more frequent in patients than controls. When the samples were clustered directly with F measure, those that had been prepared in the same batch showed strong co-clustering.

Trimming took 5 bases from V and 2 from J, leaving 10 bases between them. There are 14 residues in the CDR3. Germline loops: CDR1 MNHNY, CDR2 SVGAGI (reference sequence). cDNA libraries of TCR beta carried unique molecular identifiers. cDNA molecules numbering 400,000 to 550,000 came from approximately 0.91 to 9.4 million T cells. TCRdb re-called the PCR reads with MiXCR, one entry per CDR3 protein. The top ten clones hold under 2% of a sample with 450,000 to 700,000 distinct CDR3 sequences, 44% of them seen once. V usage is TRBV6-6 and J usage is TRBJ1-5; tentatively, D is TRBD1 (5 bases). The TCR was taken from a girl under 18 with multiple sclerosis. The sample comprised blood. CDR3 bases: TGTGCCAGCAGTGGGGGGGGAGGCAATCAGCCCCAGCATTTT. Encoded protein: CASSGGGGNQPQHF.